The 26 T cell receptor beta chains given below trace back to one sample, sequenced in a study of shared clonotypes between healthy human individuals. Libraries were prepared by immunoSEQ multiplex PCR; TCRdb keeps only in-frame clonotypes and omits some of them. The sample shows some 2.4 million clones, over 85% of them seen only once. Input material: naive CD4+ T cells from PBMCs. Subset defined: CD45RA+ positively selected. These receptors were obtained from a man between 18 and 29 years old in good health. Some clones in this sample may be carry-over from other donors' samples.

The V call is TRBV28, the J call TRBJ1-1; D is undetermined. Germline V gene data show CDR1 as MDHEN and CDR2 as SYDVKM. Deletions cut 3 bases from V and 7 bases from J, with 9 bases between. There are 12 residues in the CDR3. CDR3 sequence reads: CASSFSGHEAFF. In nucleotides, the CDR3 is TGTGCCAGCAGTTTTTCGGGCCATGAAGCTTTCTTT.

The J gene is TRBJ2-5, the V gene TRBV30; the D gene could be TRBD1 or TRBD2 (5 bases each). The germline gives CDR1 GTSNPN, CDR2 SVGIG (reference sequence). Trimming pared 5 bases from V and 5 bases from J, leaving 12 bases between. This CDR3 has 12 residues. This CDR3 reads CAWEQWGETQYF. The CDR3 nucleotides are TGTGCCTGGGAACAATGGGGGGAGACCCAGTACTTC.

The V call is TRBV9, the J call TRBJ2-1; no clear D gene. Germline CDR1 reads SGDLS; CDR2 reads YYNGEE. This CDR3 has 13 residues. V lost 0 bases, J lost 4 bases, and 5 bases lay in between. The CDR3 sequence is CASSVDNYNEQFF. Written as DNA, the CDR3 is TGTGCCAGCAGCGTAGACAATTACAATGAGCAGTTCTTC.

The chain employs TRBV6-4 and TRBJ2-3; 7 bases fit TRBD1. After removal of 6 bases from V and 2 bases from J, the junction contained 5 bases not matched to a gene. The germline V gene has CDR1 MRHNA and CDR2 SNTAGT. The CDR3 extends over 14 amino acids. CDR3 residues: CASSIGGVTDTQYF. CDR3 DNA: TGTGCCAGCAGCATAGGGGGCGTCACAGATACGCAGTATTTT.

The chain is built from TRBV5-1 and TRBJ2-7; the D gene is possibly TRBD2 (5 bases). Germline CDR1 reads SGHRS; CDR2 reads YFSETQ. This CDR3 is 16 amino acids long. V was trimmed by 0 bases and J by 5 bases, leaving 18 bases between them. CDR3 loop: CASSLAEPVLGDEQYF. The CDR3 DNA reads as TGCGCCAGCAGCTTGGCCGAACCTGTCCTCGGGGACGAGCAGTACTTC. The full variable domain, with the rest looked up from reference TRBV5-1 and TRBJ2-7, is KAGVTQTPRYLIKTRGQQVTLSCSPISGHRSVSWYQQTPGQGLQFLFEYFSETQRNKGNFPGRFSGRQFSNSRSEMNVSTLELGDSALYLCASSLAEPVLGDEQYFGPGTRLTVT.

This rearrangement joins TRBV9 to TRBJ2-7; 7 bases fit TRBD2. Germline trimming cut 3 bases from V and 2 bases from J; bases unmatched to any gene: 14. There are 17 residues in the CDR3. CDR1 and CDR2 from the germline V gene are SGDLS and YYNGEE. DNA of the CDR3: TGTGCCAGCAGCGGGCAGAGCGGGGCCCCTCTTGCCTACGAGCAGTACTTC. It yields the protein CASSGQSGAPLAYEQYF.

The rearrangement joins TRBV27 to TRBJ2-1; 7 bases line up with TRBD2. Trimming at V came to 4 bases and at J to 2 bases, leaving 5 bases not matched to a gene. The germline gives CDR1 MNHEY, CDR2 SMNVEV (reference sequence). This CDR3 has 15 residues. CDR3 sequence: CASSSKRGTYNEQFF. CDR3 bases: TGTGCCAGCAGTTCTAAGCGGGGTACCTACAATGAGCAGTTCTTC.

V and J are TRBV15 and TRBJ2-7, with D unclear. This CDR3 is 12 amino acids long. V lost 5 bases to trimming and J lost 3 bases, with 8 bases between them. Germline V gene lookup returns CDR1 LNHNV and CDR2 YYDKDF (reference sequence). The CDR3 spells CATSENLYEQYF. DNA for the CDR3: TGTGCCACCAGCGAGAACCTCTACGAGCAGTACTTC. Based on the CDR3 plus reference TRBV15 and TRBJ2-7, the full variable domain is DAMVIQNPRYQVTQFGKPVTLSCSQTLNHNVMYWYQQKSSQAPKLLFHYYDKDFNNEADTPDNFQSRRPNTSFCFLDIRSPGLGDTAMYLCATSENLYEQYFGPGTRLTVT.

Note on this clone: This specimen includes other DNA sequences encoding the same CDR3. The V and J genes are TRBV28 and TRBJ2-5; TRBD2 matches at 8 bases. CDR1 is MDHEN, CDR2 SYDVKM, per germline. With 6 bases clipped from V and 3 bases from J, the junction kept 3 bases outside the gene matches. The CDR3 extends over 13 amino acids. The CDR3, as DNA: TGTGCCAGCAGGTTTAGCGGGAAAGAGACCCAGTACTTC. This translates into CASRFSGKETQYF.

The rearrangement links TRBV2 to TRBJ1-2; 9 bases map to TRBD1. This CDR3 contains 13 residues. Germline CDR1 is SNHLY and CDR2 is FYNNEI. J gave up 13 bases and V 7 bases, and 13 bases lay outside the gene matches. CDR3 residues: CASILRTGEVPTF. The CDR3 coding sequence is TGTGCCAGCATTCTAAGGACAGGGGAGGTCCCCACCTTC.

The V and J genes are TRBV20-1 and TRBJ2-3; D perhaps matches TRBD1 (5 bases). Trimming shortened V by 4 bases and J by 6 bases, and 5 bases separated the two germline ends. The germline CDR1 and CDR2 sequences are DFQATT and SNEGSKA (reference sequence). The length of the CDR3 is 10 residues. CDR3 in amino acids: CSANRDTQYF. Written as DNA, the CDR3 is TGCAGTGCTAACAGGGATACGCAGTATTTT.

Only one count was recorded for this clone. The chain uses TRBV30 and TRBJ2-7, with D possibly being TRBD2 (5 bases). The CDR3 totals 14 residues. Germline V CDR1 and CDR2: GTSNPN, SVGIG (reference sequence). Trimming shortened V by 5 bases and J by 0 bases, and 14 bases separated the two germline ends. CDR3 bases: TGTGCCTGGCTCGGTCGCGGGCCCTCCTACGAGCAGTACTTC. This encodes CAWLGRGPSYEQYF.

The rearrangement uses TRBV7-7 and TRBJ2-7, with a weak D call TRBD1 (5 bases). Trimming took 1 base from V and 0 from J, leaving 7 bases between them. The CDR3 loop spans 14 amino acids. Germline V lookup: CDR1 SSHAT, CDR2 FNYEAQ (reference sequence). Written as DNA, the CDR3 is TGTGCCAGCAGCTTAGGGGGCCACTCCTACGAGCAGTACTTC. Amino acid sequence: CASSLGGHSYEQYF.

A remark on this clone: Other nucleotide sequences in the sample specify the same CDR3. The chain combines TRBV7-9 with TRBJ1-2; 9 bases map to TRBD1. The length of the CDR3 is 14 residues. V gave up 5 bases and J gave up 4 bases; unmatched junction bases: 5. Germline V gene sequence: CDR1 SEHNR, CDR2 FQNEAQ (reference sequence). This chain's CDR3 is CASSRGQGLYGYTF. The CDR3 coding sequence is TGTGCCAGCAGCAGGGGACAGGGCCTCTATGGCTACACCTTC. The full variable domain, in which reference TRBV7-9 and TRBJ1-2 provide the parts outside the CDR3, is DTGVSQNPRHKITKRGQNVTFRCDPISEHNRLYWYRQTLGQGPEFLTYFQNEAQLEKSRLLSDRFSAERPKGSFSTLEIQRTEQGDSAMYLCASSRGQGLYGYTFGSGTRLTVV.

In its sample, this clone was seen once. Other DNA sequences in this specimen translate into the identical CDR3. The chain carries TRBV28 and TRBJ1-2, with D hard to call. There are 12 residues in the CDR3. The ends were cut back, 6 bases at V and 4 bases at J, with 9 bases in the middle. Germline-derived CDR1 and CDR2 are MDHEN and SYDVKM. This CDR3 reads CASSPVGYGYTF. The CDR3 DNA sequence: TGTGCCAGCAGCCCCGTCGGCTATGGCTACACCTTC.

The chain uses TRBV2 and TRBJ1-5, with D uncertain. The V gene's germline CDR1 is SNHLY and CDR2 FYNNEI. This CDR3 region has 16 residues. V was clipped by 6 bases and J by 2 bases, with 17 bases between them. The CDR3 loop is CASRYDPASGNQPQHF. As DNA, the CDR3 is TGTGCCAGCAGGTACGATCCCGCTTCGGGCAATCAGCCCCAGCATTTT. The entire variable domain, with the rest obtained from reference TRBV2 and TRBJ1-5, is as follows: EPEVTQTPSHQVTQMGQEVILRCVPISNHLYFYWYRQILGQKVEFLVSFYNNEISEKSEIFDDQFSVERPDGSNFTLKIRSTKLEDSAMYFCASRYDPASGNQPQHFGDGTRLSIL.

V and J are TRBV11-2 and TRBJ1-2; D may be TRBD1 (5 bases). There are 13 residues in the CDR3. With 5 bases removed from V and 3 bases from J, the gap between germline ends came to 10 bases. CDR1 is SGHAT, CDR2 FQNNGV, per germline. CDR3 in DNA: TGTGCCAGCAGCCAGGGCCTGGACTATGGCTACACCTTC. Translating gives CASSQGLDYGYTF.

The sample holds one count of this clone. This chain uses TRBV7-8 with TRBJ1-5; D perhaps matches TRBD1 (6 bases). The V end was cut by 3 bases, the J end by 3 bases, with 24 bases between. CDR3 length: 19 amino acids. CDR1 is SGHVS, CDR2 FQNEAQ, per germline. The CDR3 DNA reads TGTGCCAGCAGCTTTAACCGAGGGGGGGCAGCCCCTAACAATCAGCCCCAGCATTTT. Protein product: CASSFNRGGAAPNNQPQHF.

The chain carries TRBV6-5 and TRBJ2-7; D possibly corresponds to TRBD2 (6 bases). The germline V and J ends were trimmed by 0 bases and 1 base, with 10 bases remaining between them. This CDR3 region has 15 residues. CDR1 and CDR2 from the germline V gene are MNHEY and SVGAGI. This CDR3 is CASSYSRGGSYEQYF. CDR3 nucleotide sequence: TGTGCCAGCAGTTACTCGCGGGGTGGGTCCTACGAGCAGTACTTC.

The gene calls are TRBV2 and TRBJ2-5; 9 bases fit TRBD2. Germline V gene lookup returns CDR1 SNHLY and CDR2 FYNNEI. J lost 5 bases, V lost 9 bases, and 7 bases had no gene match. The length of the CDR3 is 13 residues. Written as DNA, the CDR3 is TGTGCCAGAGGGGGACTAGCAATTGAGACCCAGTACTTC. Encoded protein: CARGGLAIETQYF.

This rearrangement joins TRBV27 to TRBJ2-3, with D perhaps TRBD1 (5 bases). Germline loops: CDR1 MNHEY, CDR2 SMNVEV (reference sequence). Trimming took 5 bases from V and 0 from J, leaving 9 bases between them. This CDR3 contains 14 residues. CDR3 sequence reads: CASSLRQSTDTQYF. In nucleotides, the CDR3 is TGTGCCAGCAGTCTACGACAGAGCACAGATACGCAGTATTTT.

The chain links TRBV7-2 to TRBJ2-3, with a weak D call TRBD2 (7 bases). V gave up 2 bases and J gave up 3 bases, with 12 bases separating them. The CDR3 has 15 amino acids. CDR1 is SGHTA, CDR2 FQGNSA, per germline. CDR3 protein: CASSLTQGGTDTQYF. DNA of the CDR3: TGTGCCAGCAGCTTAACACAGGGAGGGACAGATACGCAGTATTTT.

In this sample, this clone turned up a few times. The chain employs TRBV4-3 and TRBJ2-2; no clear D gene. In germline, CDR1 is LGHNA, CDR2 YSLEER. V gave up 1 base and J gave up 3 bases, with 9 bases separating them. This CDR3 spans 15 amino acids. The CDR3 spells CASSQGGTYTGELFF. In nucleotides, the CDR3 is TGCGCCAGCAGCCAAGGTGGTACTTACACCGGGGAGCTGTTTTTT.

The chain is built from TRBV27 and TRBJ1-4; D call uncertain. V lost 5 bases and J 7 bases, leaving 14 bases between the germline ends. CDR1 is MNHEY and CDR2 is SMNVEV in the germline V gene (reference sequence). CDR3 length equals 14 residues. CDR3 bases: TGTGCCAGCAGTCTGGGGTTGTTGGGTGAAAAACTGTTTTTT. Amino acid sequence: CASSLGLLGEKLFF. The full variable domain, rest sourced from reference TRBV27 and TRBJ1-4, is EAQVTQNPRYLITVTGKKLTVTCSQNMNHEYMSWYRQDPGLGLRQIYYSMNVEVTDKGDVPEGYKVSRKEKRNFPLILESPSPNQTSLYFCASSLGLLGEKLFFGSGTQLSVL.

This chain joins TRBV7-8 and TRBJ2-3, with a tentative D call TRBD2 (6 bases). The CDR3 is 17 residues long. Germline V gene data show CDR1 as SGHVS and CDR2 as FQNEAQ. Trimming pared 3 bases from V and 1 base from J, leaving 17 bases between. CDR3 in DNA: TGTGCCAGCAGCTTTGACACGGGACTCCGAGGCACAGATACGCAGTATTTT. Translated: CASSFDTGLRGTDTQYF.

The gene calls are TRBV10-3 and TRBJ2-7; D is uncertain. This CDR3 region has 16 residues. The germline CDR1 and CDR2 sequences are ENHRY and SYGVKD. V was pared by 4 bases and J by 0 bases, with 16 bases between. The CDR3 DNA reads TGTGCCATCAGTGTTGATGGACGTAGGAGCTCCTACGAGCAGTACTTC. Amino acid sequence: CAISVDGRRSSYEQYF.